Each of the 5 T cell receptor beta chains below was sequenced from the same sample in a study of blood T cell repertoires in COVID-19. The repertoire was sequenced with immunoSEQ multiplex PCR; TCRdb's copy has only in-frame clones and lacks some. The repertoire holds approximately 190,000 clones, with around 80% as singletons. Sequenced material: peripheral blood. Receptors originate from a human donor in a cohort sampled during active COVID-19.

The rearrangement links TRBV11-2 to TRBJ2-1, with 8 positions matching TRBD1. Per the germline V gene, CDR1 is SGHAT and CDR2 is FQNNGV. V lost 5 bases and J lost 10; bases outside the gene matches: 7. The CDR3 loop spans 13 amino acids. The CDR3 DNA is TGTGCCAGCAGCAACCACAGGGGGTTAGAGCAGTTCTTC. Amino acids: CASSNHRGLEQFF.

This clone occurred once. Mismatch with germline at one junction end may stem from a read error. The CDR3 sequence is CASSLGGRGPQETQYF. The CDR3 nucleotides are TGTGCTAGCAGCTTGGGGGGAAGGGGACCCCAAGAGACCCAGTACTTC. The chain couples TRBV7-7 to TRBJ2-5; tentative D call: TRBD2 (6 bases). This CDR3 has 16 residues. In germline, CDR1 is SSHAT, CDR2 FNYEAQ (reference sequence).

The CDR3 bases are TGTGCCAGCTCACCCCGAACAGACCTTAATTCACCCCTCCACTTT. As protein: CASSPRTDLNSPLHF. J is TRBJ1-6 and V is TRBV18, with D unclear. V dropped 3 bases and J dropped 6 bases, with 12 bases sitting between them. The CDR3 runs 15 residues. Germline V lookup: CDR1 KGHSH, CDR2 LQKENI.

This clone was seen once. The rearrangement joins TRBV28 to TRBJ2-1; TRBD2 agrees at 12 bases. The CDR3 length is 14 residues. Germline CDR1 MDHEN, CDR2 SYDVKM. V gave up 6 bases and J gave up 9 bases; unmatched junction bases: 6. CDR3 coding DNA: TGTGCCAGCAGACCGACTAGCGGGAGCGGTGAGCAGTTCTTC. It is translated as CASRPTSGSGEQFF.

CDR3 sequence: CASSVYSGTDNSPLHF. CDR3 in DNA: TGTGCCAGCAGCGTATATTCGGGGACAGACAATTCACCCCTCCACTTT. The J gene is TRBJ1-6, the V gene TRBV9, with TRBD1 matching 7 bases. The germline gives CDR1 SGDLS, CDR2 YYNGEE. This CDR3 is built from 16 residues. The V segment lost 1 base and the J segment 7 bases; nucleotides outside the gene matches: 8.